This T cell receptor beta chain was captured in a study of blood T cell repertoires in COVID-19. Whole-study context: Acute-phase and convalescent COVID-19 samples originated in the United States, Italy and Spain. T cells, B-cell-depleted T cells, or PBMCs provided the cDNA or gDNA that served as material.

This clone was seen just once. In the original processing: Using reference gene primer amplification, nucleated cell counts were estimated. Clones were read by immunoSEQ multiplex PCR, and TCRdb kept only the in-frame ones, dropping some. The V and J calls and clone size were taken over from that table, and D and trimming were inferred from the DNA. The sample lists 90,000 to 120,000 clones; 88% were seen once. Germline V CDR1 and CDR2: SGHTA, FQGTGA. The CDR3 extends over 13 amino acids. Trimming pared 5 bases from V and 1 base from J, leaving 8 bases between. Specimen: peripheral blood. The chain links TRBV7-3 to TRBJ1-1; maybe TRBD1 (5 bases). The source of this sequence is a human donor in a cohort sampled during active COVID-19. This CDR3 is CASSLDRNTEAFF. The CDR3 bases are TGTGCCAGCAGCCTTGACAGGAACACTGAAGCTTTCTTT.